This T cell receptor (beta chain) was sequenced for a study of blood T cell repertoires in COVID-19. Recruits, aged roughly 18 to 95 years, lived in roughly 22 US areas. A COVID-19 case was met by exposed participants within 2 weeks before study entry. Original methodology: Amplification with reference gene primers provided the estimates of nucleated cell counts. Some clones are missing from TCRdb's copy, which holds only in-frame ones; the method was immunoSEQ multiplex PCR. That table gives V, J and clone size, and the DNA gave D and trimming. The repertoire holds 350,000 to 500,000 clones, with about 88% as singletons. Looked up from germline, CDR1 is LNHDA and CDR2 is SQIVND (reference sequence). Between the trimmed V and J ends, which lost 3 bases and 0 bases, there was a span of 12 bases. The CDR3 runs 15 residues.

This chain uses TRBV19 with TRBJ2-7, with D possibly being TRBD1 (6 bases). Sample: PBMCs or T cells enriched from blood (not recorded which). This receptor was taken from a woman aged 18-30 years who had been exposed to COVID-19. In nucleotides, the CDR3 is TGTGCCAGTAGTATTGGGACATCCGGCTCCTACGAGCAGTACTTC. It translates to CASSIGTSGSYEQYF. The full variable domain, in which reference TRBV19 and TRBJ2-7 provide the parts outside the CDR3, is DGGITQSPKYLFRKEGQNVTLSCEQNLNHDAMYWYRQDPGQGLRLIYYSQIVNDFQKGDIAEGYSVSREKKESFPLTVTSAQKNPTAFYLCASSIGTSGSYEQYFGPGTRLTVT.